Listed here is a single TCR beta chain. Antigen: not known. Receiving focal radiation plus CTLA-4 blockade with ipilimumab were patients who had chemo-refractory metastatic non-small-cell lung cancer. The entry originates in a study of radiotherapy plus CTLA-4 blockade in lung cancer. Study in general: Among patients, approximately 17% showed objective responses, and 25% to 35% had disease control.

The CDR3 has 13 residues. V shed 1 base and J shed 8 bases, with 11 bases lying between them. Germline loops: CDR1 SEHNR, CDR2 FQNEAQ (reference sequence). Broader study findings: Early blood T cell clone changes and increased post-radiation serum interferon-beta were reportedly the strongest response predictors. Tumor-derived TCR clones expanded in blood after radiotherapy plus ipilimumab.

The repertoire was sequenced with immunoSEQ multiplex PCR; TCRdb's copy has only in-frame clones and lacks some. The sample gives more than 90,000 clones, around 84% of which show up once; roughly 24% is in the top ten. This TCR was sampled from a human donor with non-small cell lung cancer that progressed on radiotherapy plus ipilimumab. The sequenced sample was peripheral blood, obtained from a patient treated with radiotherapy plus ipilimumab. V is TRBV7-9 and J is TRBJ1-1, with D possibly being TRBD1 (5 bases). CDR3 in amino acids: CASSLDGGREAFF. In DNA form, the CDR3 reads TGTGCCAGCAGCTTAGACGGGGGACGAGAAGCTTTCTTT.